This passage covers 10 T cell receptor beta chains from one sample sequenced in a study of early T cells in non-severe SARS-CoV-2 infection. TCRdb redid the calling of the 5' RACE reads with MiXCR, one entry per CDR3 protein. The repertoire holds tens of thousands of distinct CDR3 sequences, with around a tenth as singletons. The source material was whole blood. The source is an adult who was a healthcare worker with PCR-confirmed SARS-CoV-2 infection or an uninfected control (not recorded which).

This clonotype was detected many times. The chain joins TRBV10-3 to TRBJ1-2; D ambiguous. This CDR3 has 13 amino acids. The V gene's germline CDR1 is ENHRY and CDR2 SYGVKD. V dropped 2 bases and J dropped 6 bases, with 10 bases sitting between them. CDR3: CAISEGKRDGYTF. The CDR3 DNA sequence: TGTGCCATCAGTGAGGGGAAGAGGGATGGCTACACCTTC.

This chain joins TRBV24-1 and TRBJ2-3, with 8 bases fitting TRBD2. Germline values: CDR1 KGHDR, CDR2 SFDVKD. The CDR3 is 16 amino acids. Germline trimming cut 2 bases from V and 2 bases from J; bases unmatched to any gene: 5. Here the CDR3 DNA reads TGTGCCACCAGTGATTCCAAGCGGGGGCACACAGATACGCAGTATTTT. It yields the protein CATSDSKRGHTDTQYF.

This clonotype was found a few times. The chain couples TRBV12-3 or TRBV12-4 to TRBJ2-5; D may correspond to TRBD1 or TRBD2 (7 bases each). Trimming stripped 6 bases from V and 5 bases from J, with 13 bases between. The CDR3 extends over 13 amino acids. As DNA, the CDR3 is TGTGCCAGCAGCGACCAGGGGGGGGAGACCCAGTACTTC. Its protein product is CASSDQGGETQYF.

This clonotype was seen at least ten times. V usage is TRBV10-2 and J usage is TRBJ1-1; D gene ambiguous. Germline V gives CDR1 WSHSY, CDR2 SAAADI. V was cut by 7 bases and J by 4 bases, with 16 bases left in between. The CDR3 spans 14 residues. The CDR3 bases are TGCGCCAGCACCCCTTGGGGTTCGACCACTGAAGCTTTCTTT. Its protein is CASTPWGSTTEAFF.

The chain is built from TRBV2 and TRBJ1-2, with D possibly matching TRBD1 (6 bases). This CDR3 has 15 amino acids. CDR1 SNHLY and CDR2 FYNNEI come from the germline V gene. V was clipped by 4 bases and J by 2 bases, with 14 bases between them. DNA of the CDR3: TGTGCCAGCAGTGGTACCCGGACAGTAAACTATGGCTACACCTTC. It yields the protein CASSGTRTVNYGYTF.

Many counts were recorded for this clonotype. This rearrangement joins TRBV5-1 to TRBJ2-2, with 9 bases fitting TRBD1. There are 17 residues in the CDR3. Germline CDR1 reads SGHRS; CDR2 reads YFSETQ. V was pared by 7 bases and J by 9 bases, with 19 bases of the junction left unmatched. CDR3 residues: CASEKPGQGDSLRELFF. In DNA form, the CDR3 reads TGCGCCAGCGAAAAACCGGGACAGGGAGATTCCCTCCGGGAGCTGTTTTTT.

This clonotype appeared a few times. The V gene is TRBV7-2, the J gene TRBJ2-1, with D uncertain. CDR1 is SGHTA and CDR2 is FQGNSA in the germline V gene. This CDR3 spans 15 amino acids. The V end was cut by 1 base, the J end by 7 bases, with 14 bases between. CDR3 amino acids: CASSLGQVSVNEQFF. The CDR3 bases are TGTGCCAGCAGCTTAGGGCAGGTCTCCGTTAATGAGCAGTTCTTC. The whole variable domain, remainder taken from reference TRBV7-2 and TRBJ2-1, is GAGVSQSPSNKVTEKGKDVELRCDPISGHTALYWYRQSLGQGLEFLIYFQGNSAPDKSGLPSDRFSAERTGGSVSTLTIQRTQQEDSAVYLCASSLGQVSVNEQFFGPGTRLTVL.

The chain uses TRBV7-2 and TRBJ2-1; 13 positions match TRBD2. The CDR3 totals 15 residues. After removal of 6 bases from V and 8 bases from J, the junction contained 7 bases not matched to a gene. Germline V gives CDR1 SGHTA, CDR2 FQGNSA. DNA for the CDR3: TGTGCCAGCAGTTATACTAGCGGGGGGGCTTATGAGCAGTTCTTC. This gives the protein CASSYTSGGAYEQFF.

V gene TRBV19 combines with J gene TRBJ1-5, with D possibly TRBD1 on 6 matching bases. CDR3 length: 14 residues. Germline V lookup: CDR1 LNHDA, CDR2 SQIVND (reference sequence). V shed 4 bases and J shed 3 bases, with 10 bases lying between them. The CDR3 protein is CASSTGQPNQPQHF. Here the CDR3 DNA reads TGTGCCAGTAGTACCGGACAGCCCAATCAGCCCCAGCATTTT.

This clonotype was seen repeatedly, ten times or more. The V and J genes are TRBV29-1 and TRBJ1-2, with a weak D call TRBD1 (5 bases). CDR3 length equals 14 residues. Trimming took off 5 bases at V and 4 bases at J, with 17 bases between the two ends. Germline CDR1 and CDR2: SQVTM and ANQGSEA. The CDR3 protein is CSVPIRTGLYGYTF. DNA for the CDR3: TGCAGCGTTCCCATCCGAACGGGGCTCTATGGCTACACCTTC.